This T cell receptor beta chain was obtained from a study of T cell repertoires in cytomegalovirus infection. About the research overall: Newly reported HLA-C-restricted and thoroughly characterized HLA-B-restricted CMV epitopes were employed. Whole-study results and caveats: Cumulative frequency (of public TCR beta family members) identified carriers of CMV plus the relevant HLA.

Via MiXCR, TCRdb re-called the reads, giving one row per CDR3 protein. This table holds approximately 910,000 distinct CDR3 sequences, roughly a third found once. In the case of this clonotype: Antigen unknown.

Trimming took 6 bases from V and 5 from J, leaving 13 bases between them. The V gene's germline CDR1 is SQVTM and CDR2 ANQGSEA. The CDR3 is 12 residues long. The specimen was cultured CD8+ T cells from PBMCs, collected from culture after CMV antigen stimulation. The J gene is TRBJ1-2, the V gene TRBV29-1; D remains ambiguous. This TCR derives from a human donor in good health (CMV status not recorded). Some clones in this sample may be carry-over from other donors' samples. The CDR3 coding sequence is TGCAGCGTCCCGAGCCGCCCATATGGCTACACCTTC. Amino acids: CSVPSRPYGYTF.